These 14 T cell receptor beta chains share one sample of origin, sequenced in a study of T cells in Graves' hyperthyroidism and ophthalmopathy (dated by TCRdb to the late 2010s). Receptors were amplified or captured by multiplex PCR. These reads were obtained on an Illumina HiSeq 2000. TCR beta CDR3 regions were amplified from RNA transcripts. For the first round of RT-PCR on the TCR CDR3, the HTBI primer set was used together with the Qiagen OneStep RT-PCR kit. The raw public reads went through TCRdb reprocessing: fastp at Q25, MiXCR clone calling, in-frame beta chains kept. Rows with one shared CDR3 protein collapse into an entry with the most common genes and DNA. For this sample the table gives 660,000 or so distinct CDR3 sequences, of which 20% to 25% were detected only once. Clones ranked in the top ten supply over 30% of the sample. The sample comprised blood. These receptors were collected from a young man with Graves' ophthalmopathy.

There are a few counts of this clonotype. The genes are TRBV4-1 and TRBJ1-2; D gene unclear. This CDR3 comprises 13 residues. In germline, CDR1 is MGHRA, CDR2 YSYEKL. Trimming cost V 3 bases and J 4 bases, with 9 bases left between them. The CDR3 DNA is TGCGCCAGCAGCCAGGAGATCTCCTATGGCTACACCTTC. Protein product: CASSQEISYGYTF.

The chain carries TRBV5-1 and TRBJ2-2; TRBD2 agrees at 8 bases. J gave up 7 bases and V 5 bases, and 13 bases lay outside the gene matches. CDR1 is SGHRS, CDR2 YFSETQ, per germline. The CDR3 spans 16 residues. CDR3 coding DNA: TGCGCCAGCAGACCCCCGGGACTAGAAGCCGTCGGGGAGCTGTTTTTT. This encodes CASRPPGLEAVGELFF.

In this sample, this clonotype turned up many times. The CDR3 coding sequence is TGTGCCAGCAGCGATCTGGGTCAGCCCCAGCATTTT. Amino acids: CASSDLGQPQHF. This chain uses TRBV2 with TRBJ1-5; no firm D call. Germline values: CDR1 SNHLY, CDR2 FYNNEI. V lost 6 bases to trimming and J lost 6 bases, with 9 bases between them. The CDR3 length is 12 residues.

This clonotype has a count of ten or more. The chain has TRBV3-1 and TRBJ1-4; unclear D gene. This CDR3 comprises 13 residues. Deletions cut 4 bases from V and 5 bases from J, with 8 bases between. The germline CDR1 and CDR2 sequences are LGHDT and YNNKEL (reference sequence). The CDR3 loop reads CASSRTGNEKLFF. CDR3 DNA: TGTGCCAGCAGCCGGACGGGAAATGAAAAACTGTTTTTT.

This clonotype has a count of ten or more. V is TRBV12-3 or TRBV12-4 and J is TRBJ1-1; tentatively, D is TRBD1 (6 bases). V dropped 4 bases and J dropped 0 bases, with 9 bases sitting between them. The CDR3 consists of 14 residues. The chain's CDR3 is CASSSTGLNTEAFF. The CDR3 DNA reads TGTGCCAGCAGTTCGACAGGCCTGAACACTGAAGCTTTCTTT.

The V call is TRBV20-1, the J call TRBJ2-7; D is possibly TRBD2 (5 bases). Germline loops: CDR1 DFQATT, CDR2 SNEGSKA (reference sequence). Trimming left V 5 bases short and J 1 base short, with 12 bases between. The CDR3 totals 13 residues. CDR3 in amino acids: CSARRDPSYEQYF. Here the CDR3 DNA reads TGCAGTGCTCGCCGGGATCCATCCTACGAGCAGTACTTC.

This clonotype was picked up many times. This CDR3 is CASSSEQPYNEQFF. CDR3 coding DNA: TGTGCCAGCAGTTCTGAGCAGCCCTACAATGAGCAGTTCTTC. The chain employs TRBV6-1 and TRBJ2-1, with D uncertain. Germline CDR1 and CDR2: MNHNS and SASEGT. Trimming left V 5 bases short and J 2 bases short, with 10 bases between. This CDR3 has 14 residues.

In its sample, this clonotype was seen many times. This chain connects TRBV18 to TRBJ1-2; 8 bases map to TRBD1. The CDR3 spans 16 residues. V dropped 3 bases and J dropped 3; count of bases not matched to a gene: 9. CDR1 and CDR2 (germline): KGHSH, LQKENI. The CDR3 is CASSPRTGRTDYGYTF. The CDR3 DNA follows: TGTGCCAGCTCACCGAGGACAGGGCGGACAGACTATGGCTACACCTTC.

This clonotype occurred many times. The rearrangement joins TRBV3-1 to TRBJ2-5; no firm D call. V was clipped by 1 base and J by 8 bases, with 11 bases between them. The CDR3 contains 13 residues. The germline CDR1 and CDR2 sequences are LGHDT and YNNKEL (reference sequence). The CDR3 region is CASSQVEARTQYF. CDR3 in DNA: TGTGCCAGCAGCCAAGTTGAGGCGAGAACCCAGTACTTC.

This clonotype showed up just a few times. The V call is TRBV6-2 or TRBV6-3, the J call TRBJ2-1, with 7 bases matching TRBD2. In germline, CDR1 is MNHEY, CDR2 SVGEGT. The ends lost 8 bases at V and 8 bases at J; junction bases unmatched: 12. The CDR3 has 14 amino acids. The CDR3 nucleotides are TGTGCCAGCCGACCATCGGCTAGCGGCCATGAGCAGTTCTTC. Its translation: CASRPSASGHEQFF.

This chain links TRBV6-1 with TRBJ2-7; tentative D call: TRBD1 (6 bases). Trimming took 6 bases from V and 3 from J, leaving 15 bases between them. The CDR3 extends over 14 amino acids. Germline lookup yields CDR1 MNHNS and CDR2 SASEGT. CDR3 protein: CASSDNTGNYEQYF. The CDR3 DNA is TGTGCCAGCAGCGACAATACAGGGAACTACGAGCAGTACTTC.

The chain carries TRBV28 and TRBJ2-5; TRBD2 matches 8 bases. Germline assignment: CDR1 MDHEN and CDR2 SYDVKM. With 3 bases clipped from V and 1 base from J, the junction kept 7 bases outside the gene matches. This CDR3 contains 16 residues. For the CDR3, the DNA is TGTGCCAGCAGTTTGGTCCTAGCGGGCTTCCAAGAGACCCAGTACTTC. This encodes CASSLVLAGFQETQYF.

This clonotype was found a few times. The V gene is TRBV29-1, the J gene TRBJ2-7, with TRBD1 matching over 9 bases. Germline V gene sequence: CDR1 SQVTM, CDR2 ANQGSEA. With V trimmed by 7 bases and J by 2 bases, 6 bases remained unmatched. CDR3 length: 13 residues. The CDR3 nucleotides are TGCAGCGCCCTGGACAGGGGTACCTACGAGCAGTACTTC. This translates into CSALDRGTYEQYF.

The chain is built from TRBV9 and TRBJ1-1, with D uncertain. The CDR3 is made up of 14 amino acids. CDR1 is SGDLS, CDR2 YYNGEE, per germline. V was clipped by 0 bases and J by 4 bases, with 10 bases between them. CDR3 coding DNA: TGTGCCAGCAGCGTAGGAACAGTAGGCACTGAAGCTTTCTTT. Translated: CASSVGTVGTEAFF.